The present T cell receptor (beta chain) was sequenced within a study of early T cells in non-severe SARS-CoV-2 infection. At least ten counts were recorded for this clonotype. MiXCR was run by TCRdb on the 5' RACE reads, yielding one entry per CDR3 protein. The table has 30,000 to 35,000 distinct CDR3 sequences, 3.5% to 5% seen once. The CDR3 loop spans 15 amino acids. The trim removed 3 bases at V and 4 bases at J, leaving 6 bases unmatched. The germline CDR1 and CDR2 sequences are SGHNT and YYREEE (reference sequence). This clonotype originated in an adult who was a healthcare worker with PCR-confirmed SARS-CoV-2 infection or an uninfected control (not recorded which). J is TRBJ2-2 and V is TRBV5-4, with TRBD2 matching 7 bases. Input material: whole blood. The CDR3 DNA is TGTGCCAGCAGCTCCAGCGGGGCCATCACCGGGGAGCTGTTTTTT. Translation: CASSSSGAITGELFF.